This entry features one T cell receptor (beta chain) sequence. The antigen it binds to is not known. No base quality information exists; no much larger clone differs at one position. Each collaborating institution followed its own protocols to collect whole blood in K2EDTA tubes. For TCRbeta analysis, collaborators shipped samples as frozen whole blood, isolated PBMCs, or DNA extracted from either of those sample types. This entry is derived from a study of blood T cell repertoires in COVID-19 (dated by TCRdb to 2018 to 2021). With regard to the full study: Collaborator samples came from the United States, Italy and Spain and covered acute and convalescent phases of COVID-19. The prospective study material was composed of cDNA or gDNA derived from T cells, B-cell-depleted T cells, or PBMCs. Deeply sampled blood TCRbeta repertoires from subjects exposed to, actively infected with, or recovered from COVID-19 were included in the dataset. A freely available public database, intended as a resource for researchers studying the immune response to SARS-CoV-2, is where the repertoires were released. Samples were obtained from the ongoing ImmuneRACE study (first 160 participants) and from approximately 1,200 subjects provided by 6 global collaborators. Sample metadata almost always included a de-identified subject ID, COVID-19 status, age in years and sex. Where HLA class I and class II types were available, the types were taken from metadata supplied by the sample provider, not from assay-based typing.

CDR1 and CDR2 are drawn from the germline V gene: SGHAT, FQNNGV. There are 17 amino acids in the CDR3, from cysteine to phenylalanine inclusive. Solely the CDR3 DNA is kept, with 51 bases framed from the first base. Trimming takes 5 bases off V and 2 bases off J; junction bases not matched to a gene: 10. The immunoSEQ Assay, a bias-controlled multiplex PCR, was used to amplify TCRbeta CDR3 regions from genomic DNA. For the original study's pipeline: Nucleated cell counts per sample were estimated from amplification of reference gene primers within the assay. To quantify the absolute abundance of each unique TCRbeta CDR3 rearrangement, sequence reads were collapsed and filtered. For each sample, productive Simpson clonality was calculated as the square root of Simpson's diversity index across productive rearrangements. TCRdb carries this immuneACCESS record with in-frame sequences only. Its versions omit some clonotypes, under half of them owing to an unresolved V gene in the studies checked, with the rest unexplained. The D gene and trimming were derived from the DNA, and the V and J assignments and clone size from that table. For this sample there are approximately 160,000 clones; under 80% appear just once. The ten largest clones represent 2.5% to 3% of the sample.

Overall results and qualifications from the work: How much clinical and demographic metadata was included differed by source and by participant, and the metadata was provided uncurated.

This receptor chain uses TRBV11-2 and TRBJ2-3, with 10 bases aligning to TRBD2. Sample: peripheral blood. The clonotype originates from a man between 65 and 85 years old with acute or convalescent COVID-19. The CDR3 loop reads CASSPFSGRAVTDTQYF. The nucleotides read TGTGCCAGCAGCCCATTCAGCGGGAGGGCCGTCACAGATACGCAGTATTTT. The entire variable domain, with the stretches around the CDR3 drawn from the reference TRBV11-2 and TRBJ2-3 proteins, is EAGVAQSPRYKIIEKRQSVAFWCNPISGHATLYWYQQILGQGPKLLIQFQNNGVVDDSQLPKDRFSAERLKGVDSTLKIQPAKLEDSAVYLCASSPFSGRAVTDTQYFGPGTRLTVL.